The clone carrying this T cell receptor (beta chain) was counted at least ten times. Trimming took off 6 bases at V and 1 base at J, with 15 bases between the two ends. The CDR3 length is 15 residues. Each CDR3 protein is one row after TCRdb ran MiXCR on the RT-PCR reads. The data hold more than 600,000 distinct CDR3 sequences, with approximately 15% observed a single time. The sequence derives from a female donor in good health, serving as a healthy control. The sequenced sample was memory CD4+ T cells from blood. The chain links TRBV12-3 or TRBV12-4 to TRBJ1-1; maybe TRBD1 (5 bases). The DNA for the CDR3 is TGTGCCAGCAGCGCCGCGGGGGGTTGGAACACTGAAGCTTTCTTT. Translation: CASSAAGGWNTEAFF.